These 32 T cell receptor beta chains originate from one sample sequenced in a study of blood T cell repertoires in COVID-19. The data were produced by immunoSEQ multiplex PCR, yet TCRdb's version contains in-frame clones alone and is incomplete. In the table there are 100,000 to 150,000 clones, 90% to 95% of which are singletons. Sequencing was performed on peripheral blood. All receptors come from a man between 50 and 59 years old with COVID-19, enrolled during active disease.

The chain joins TRBV24-1 to TRBJ1-2, with TRBD1 identical over 7 bases. Losses at the gene ends were 0 bases for V and 4 bases for J; bases not matched to a gene: 10. The germline V gene encodes CDR1 KGHDR and CDR2 SFDVKD. The CDR3 covers 17 residues. CDR3 nucleotide sequence: TGTGCCACCAGTGATTTGTCTTGGACAGGAGGCCTCTATGGCTACACCTTC. Its protein product is CATSDLSWTGGLYGYTF.

This chain connects TRBV5-4 to TRBJ2-6; 8 nucleotides align to TRBD1. V lost 4 bases, J lost 12 bases, and 12 bases stayed unmatched. The CDR3 covers 15 residues. Germline CDR1 SGHNT, CDR2 YYREEE (reference sequence). The CDR3 bases are TGTGCCAGCAGCAACTCCGGGACAGGCGCCGGCGTCCTGACTTTC. The encoded protein is CASSNSGTGAGVLTF.

The chain employs TRBV7-6 and TRBJ2-2; D is uncertain. The CDR3 has 14 residues. Trimming left V 0 bases short and J 6 bases short, with 8 bases between. Germline loops: CDR1 SGHVS, CDR2 FNYEAQ. CDR3 sequence reads: CASSLAEISGELFF. The CDR3 DNA is TGTGCCAGCAGCTTAGCGGAGATTTCCGGGGAGCTGTTTTTT.

This clone was detected only once. V usage is TRBV18 and J usage is TRBJ1-1; D call uncertain. The germline V gene encodes CDR1 KGHSH and CDR2 LQKENI. The CDR3 is 14 amino acids. V shed 3 bases and J shed 0 bases, with 8 bases lying between them. CDR3 loop: CASSPPGVNTEAFF. The CDR3 coding sequence is TGTGCCAGCTCACCTCCCGGAGTGAACACTGAAGCTTTCTTT. The variable domain in full, with the rest retrieved from reference TRBV18 and TRBJ1-1, is NAGVMQNPRHLVRRRGQEARLRCSPMKGHSHVYWYRQLPEEGLKFMVYLQKENIIDESGMPKERFSAEFPKEGPSILRIQQVVRGDSAAYFCASSPPGVNTEAFFGQGTRLTVV.

The rearrangement links TRBV9 to TRBJ1-2; D remains ambiguous. The CDR3 loop spans 12 amino acids. Per the germline V gene, CDR1 is SGDLS and CDR2 is YYNGEE. V was pared by 7 bases and J by 0 bases, with 7 bases between. This chain's CDR3 is CASSRANYGYTF. CDR3 in DNA: TGTGCCAGCTCCCGAGCTAACTATGGCTACACCTTC.

The chain employs TRBV7-9 and TRBJ2-7; 12 nucleotides match TRBD1. With V trimmed by 3 bases and J by 6 bases, 6 bases remained unmatched. In germline, CDR1 is SEHNR, CDR2 FQNEAQ (reference sequence). This CDR3 is 15 amino acids long. This CDR3 reads CASSLGQGARSEQYF. CDR3 DNA: TGTGCCAGCAGCTTGGGACAGGGGGCGCGTAGCGAGCAGTACTTC.

The chain's CDR3 is CARKQGNEQYV. CDR3 bases: TGTGCCCGGAAACAGGGGAACGAGCAGTACGTC. The chain is built from TRBV2 and TRBJ2-7; 7 bases are shared with TRBD1. CDR3 length equals 11 residues. Germline V gene lookup returns CDR1 SNHLY and CDR2 FYNNEI. With V trimmed by 11 bases and J by 5 bases, 6 bases remained unmatched.

The gene calls are TRBV4-2 and TRBJ2-1, with 8 bases that match TRBD2. In germline, CDR1 is LGHNA, CDR2 YNFKEQ. The length of the CDR3 is 16 residues. Trimming removed 5 bases from V and 0 bases from J; junction bases left unmatched: 6. The CDR3 DNA is TGTGCCAGCAGCTATAGCGGGACGAGCTCCTACAATGAGCAGTTCTTC. This gives the protein CASSYSGTSSYNEQFF.

The chain recombines TRBV3-1 (or the pseudogene TRBV3-2) with TRBJ2-3, with D possibly matching TRBD2 (5 bases). Trimming removed 4 bases at V and 3 bases at J, with 11 bases between. The CDR3 contains 14 residues. Germline CDR1 reads LGHDT; CDR2 reads YNNKEL (reference sequence). The chain's CDR3 is CASSPQTGTDTQYF. The CDR3 nucleotides are TGTGCCAGCAGCCCCCAAACGGGGACAGATACGCAGTATTTT.

The chain uses TRBV27 and TRBJ1-1, with D possibly being TRBD1 (5 bases). V lost 3 bases to trimming and J lost 2 bases, with 7 bases between them. CDR3 length: 13 amino acids. CDR1 and CDR2 (germline): MNHEY, SMNVEV (reference sequence). The chain's CDR3 is CASSFDSNTEAFF. In DNA, the CDR3 is TGTGCCAGCAGTTTCGACAGTAACACTGAAGCTTTCTTT.

V is TRBV27 and J is TRBJ2-3; 12 bases map to TRBD2. The germline V gene has CDR1 MNHEY and CDR2 SMNVEV (reference sequence). CDR3 length equals 13 residues. Losses at the gene ends were 6 bases for V and 5 bases for J; bases not matched to a gene: 0. The CDR3 nucleotides read TGTGCCAGCAGGACTAGCGGGAGAGATACGCAGTATTTT. Its translation is CASRTSGRDTQYF.

V usage is TRBV7-2 and J usage is TRBJ1-5, with a tentative D call TRBD1 (5 bases). CDR3 length: 15 amino acids. Between the trimmed V and J ends, which lost 5 bases and 2 bases, there was a span of 13 bases. Germline V CDR1 and CDR2: SGHTA, FQGNSA. The CDR3: CASSPRGIGNQPQHF. CDR3 sequence (DNA): TGTGCCAGCAGCCCTCGGGGGATCGGCAATCAGCCCCAGCATTTT.

The chain has TRBV6-1 and TRBJ2-1; TRBD2 agrees at 13 bases. Germline V gene lookup returns CDR1 MNHNS and CDR2 SASEGT. CDR3 length equals 16 residues. Trimming cost V 4 bases and J 6 bases; bases outside gene matches: 6. CDR3 DNA sequence: TGTGCCAGCAGTGTAAGGACTAGCGGGGGAACCAATGAGCAGTTCTTC. This codes for CASSVRTSGGTNEQFF.

This chain connects TRBV7-2 to TRBJ1-2; maybe TRBD1 (5 bases). CDR1 is SGHTA and CDR2 is FQGNSA in the germline V gene. V lost 1 base, J lost 8 bases, and 17 bases lay in between. This CDR3 region has 15 residues. Here the CDR3 reads CASSLDGGGVLGYTF. Written as DNA, the CDR3 is TGTGCCAGCAGCTTAGATGGCGGGGGGGTACTGGGCTACACCTTC.

V usage is TRBV28 and J usage is TRBJ2-4, with 8 bases that match TRBD2. The germline gives CDR1 MDHEN, CDR2 SYDVKM. The CDR3 spans 17 residues. V trimming: 5 bases; J trimming: 0 bases; junction bases outside the gene matches: 9. The CDR3 loop reads CASSAQLAALAKNIQYF. CDR3 DNA: TGTGCCAGCAGTGCACAACTAGCGGCGCTAGCCAAAAACATTCAGTACTTC.

The gene calls are TRBV4-1 and TRBJ1-6; 9 nucleotides match TRBD1. Germline V lookup: CDR1 MGHRA, CDR2 YSYEKL. V lost 0 bases and J lost 7; bases outside the gene matches: 4. The CDR3 loop spans 16 amino acids. The CDR3: CASSQEGTGRNSPLHF. In DNA, the CDR3 is TGCGCCAGCAGCCAAGAAGGGACAGGGAGAAATTCACCCCTCCACTTT.

This chain joins TRBV6-1 and TRBJ1-4; the match to TRBD1 covers 9 bases. This CDR3 region has 16 residues. CDR1 and CDR2 (germline): MNHNS, SASEGT. The trim removed 0 bases at V and 5 bases at J, leaving 4 bases unmatched. CDR3 region: CASSEAPTGGNEKLFF. The CDR3 DNA is TGTGCCAGCAGTGAAGCCCCGACAGGGGGGAATGAAAAACTGTTTTTT.

This sequence joins TRBV11-2 and TRBJ2-3, with a possible D match to TRBD2 (5 bases). The CDR3 spans 16 residues. Per germline, CDR1 SGHAT and CDR2 FQNNGV. V was pared by 2 bases and J by 0 bases, with 12 bases between. CDR3 DNA: TGTGCCAGCAGCTTATTTTTAGCGACTAGCACAGATACGCAGTATTTT. Translation gives CASSLFLATSTDTQYF.

This chain uses TRBV7-9 with TRBJ2-5; 10 bases align to TRBD2. The ends lost 6 bases at V and 0 bases at J; junction bases unmatched: 7. Germline values: CDR1 SEHNR, CDR2 FQNEAQ (reference sequence). CDR3 length: 16 residues. CDR3 sequence: CASRPLAGRYQETQYF. CDR3 coding DNA: TGTGCCAGCAGGCCACTAGCGGGGAGGTACCAAGAGACCCAGTACTTC.

V gene TRBV4-1 combines with J gene TRBJ2-5; D is unresolved. The germline V gene has CDR1 MGHRA and CDR2 YSYEKL. CDR3 size: 14 residues. The V gene lost 3 bases and the J gene lost 3 bases, with 11 bases spanning the gap. The CDR3 sequence: CASSHQGGEETQYF. In nucleotides, the CDR3 is TGCGCCAGCAGCCATCAAGGTGGAGAAGAGACCCAGTACTTC.

The rearrangement links TRBV27 to TRBJ2-1; the match to TRBD2 covers 9 bases. The junction had 19 bases not matched to a gene; V was cut back by 4 bases and J by 9 bases. The CDR3 spans 18 residues. From germline, CDR1 is MNHEY and CDR2 SMNVEV (reference sequence). The CDR3, as DNA: TGTGCCAGCAGTTCCTCTAGACTGGCGGGAGGGTTCAGCGGTGAGCAGTTCTTC. Encoded protein: CASSSSRLAGGFSGEQFF.

The chain joins TRBV19 to TRBJ2-2, with 11 bases fitting TRBD1. The CDR3 extends over 16 amino acids. Germline V gene sequence: CDR1 LNHDA, CDR2 SQIVND (reference sequence). J was trimmed by 7 bases and V by 6 bases; bases with no gene match: 10. The CDR3 is CASSPQGQGGSGELFF. The CDR3 DNA reads as TGTGCCAGTAGCCCCCAGGGACAGGGGGGAAGCGGGGAGCTGTTTTTT.

The genes are TRBV9 and TRBJ2-2; D unclear. The V end lost 0 bases, the J end lost 4 bases, and 16 bases lay between the germline ends. The germline gives CDR1 SGDLS, CDR2 YYNGEE. The CDR3 is made up of 17 amino acids. The CDR3 region is CASSVELQALGTGELFF. The CDR3, as DNA: TGTGCCAGCAGCGTAGAGCTGCAGGCTTTGGGCACCGGGGAGCTGTTTTTT.

The chain is built from TRBV19 and TRBJ1-5; no definite D call. The germline V and J ends were trimmed by 4 bases and 0 bases, with 4 bases remaining between them. Germline V gene data show CDR1 as LNHDA and CDR2 as SQIVND (reference sequence). This CDR3 contains 13 residues. The DNA of the CDR3 is TGTGCCAGTAGTACGTTTAGCAATCAGCCCCAGCATTTT. As protein: CASSTFSNQPQHF.

This CDR3 reads CASSQSGQLPNYGYTF. CDR3 sequence (DNA): TGTGCCAGCAGCCAATCGGGACAGTTGCCTAACTATGGCTACACCTTC. The chain uses TRBV3-1 (or the pseudogene TRBV3-2) and TRBJ1-2; 7 bases are shared with TRBD1. The CDR3 totals 16 residues. CDR1 and CDR2 (germline): LGHDT, YNNKEL (reference sequence). V lost 2 bases to trimming and J lost 0 bases; unmatched junction nucleotides: 6.

This clone was seen more than once but under ten times. This chain uses TRBV5-1 with TRBJ1-1; 9 bases are a match to TRBD1. Germline V CDR1 and CDR2: SGHRS, YFSETQ. CDR3 length equals 13 residues. The junction had 1 base not matched to a gene; V was cut back by 2 bases and J by 5 bases. The CDR3 reads CASSLQGATEAFF. CDR3 coding DNA: TGCGCCAGCAGCTTACAGGGGGCAACTGAAGCTTTCTTT.

V usage is TRBV3-1 (or the pseudogene TRBV3-2) and J usage is TRBJ2-1, with a possible D match to TRBD1 (6 bases). Germline loops: CDR1 LGHDT, CDR2 YNNKEL (reference sequence). V was pared by 6 bases and J by 2 bases, with 20 bases between. The CDR3 extends over 17 amino acids. DNA for the CDR3: TGTGCCAGCAGTCCATATCAGGGGTGGGGAACCTACAATGAGCAGTTCTTC. The encoded protein is CASSPYQGWGTYNEQFF.

The chain combines TRBV12-3 or TRBV12-4 with TRBJ1-1; maybe TRBD1 (6 bases). CDR3 length: 13 amino acids. V was cut by 5 bases and J by 5 bases, with 12 bases left in between. CDR3 bases: TGTGCCAGCAGTGCAAACAGGGATACTGAAGCTTTCTTT. Its protein is CASSANRDTEAFF.

The chain carries TRBV18 and TRBJ1-1; tentatively, D is TRBD1 (6 bases). The CDR3 extends over 14 amino acids. Germline V lookup: CDR1 KGHSH, CDR2 LQKENI. V was shortened by 3 bases and J by 1 base, with 9 bases between the two germline ends. CDR3 amino acids: CASSPSTGNTEAFF. DNA of the CDR3: TGTGCCAGCTCACCCTCGACAGGGAACACTGAAGCTTTCTTT.

The chain carries TRBV29-1 and TRBJ1-1; D perhaps matches TRBD1 (5 bases). The germline V and J ends were trimmed by 4 bases and 10 bases, with 10 bases remaining between them. The CDR3 has 10 amino acids. Germline assignment: CDR1 SQVTM and CDR2 ANQGSEA. The chain's CDR3 is CSVVGGVAFF. As DNA, the CDR3 is TGCAGCGTTGTAGGAGGGGTAGCTTTCTTT.

This rearrangement joins TRBV10-3 to TRBJ1-5; D is perhaps TRBD1 (5 bases). Trimming removed 4 bases from V and 0 bases from J, with 7 bases in between. CDR1 and CDR2 from the germline V gene are ENHRY and SYGVKD. The CDR3 covers 14 residues. The CDR3, as DNA: TGTGCCATCAGTGCGCAGGGTAGCAATCAGCCCCAGCATTTT. Its protein is CAISAQGSNQPQHF.

The chain recombines TRBV6-6 with TRBJ2-3; 13 bases are shared with TRBD2. This CDR3 comprises 17 residues. CDR1 is MNHNY and CDR2 is SVGAGI in the germline V gene (reference sequence). Trimming at V came to 5 bases and at J to 2 bases, leaving 7 bases not matched to a gene. As DNA, the CDR3 is TGTGCCAGCAGTCGAGGACTAGCGGGAGAGGTCACAGATACGCAGTATTTT. It yields the protein CASSRGLAGEVTDTQYF.